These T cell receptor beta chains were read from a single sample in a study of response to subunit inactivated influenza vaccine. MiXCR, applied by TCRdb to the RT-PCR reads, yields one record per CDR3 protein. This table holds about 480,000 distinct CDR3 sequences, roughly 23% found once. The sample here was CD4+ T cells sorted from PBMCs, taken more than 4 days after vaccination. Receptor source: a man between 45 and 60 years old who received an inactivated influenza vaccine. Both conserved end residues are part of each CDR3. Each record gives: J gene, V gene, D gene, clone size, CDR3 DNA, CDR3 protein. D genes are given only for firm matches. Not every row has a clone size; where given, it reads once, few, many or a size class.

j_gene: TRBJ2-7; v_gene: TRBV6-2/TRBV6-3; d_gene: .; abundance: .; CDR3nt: TGTGCCAGCAGTTACGTAAGGGGATACGAGCAGTACTTC; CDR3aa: CASSYVRGYEQYF
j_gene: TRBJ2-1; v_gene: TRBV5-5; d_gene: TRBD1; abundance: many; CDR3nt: TGTGCCAGCAGCGGCCCCGGGACAGGGATATATGAGCAGTTCTTC; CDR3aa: CASSGPGTGIYEQFF
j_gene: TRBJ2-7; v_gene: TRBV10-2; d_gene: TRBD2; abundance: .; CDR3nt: TGCGCCAGCAGCGAGACTAGCGGCCCCTACGAGCAGTACTTC; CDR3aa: CASSETSGPYEQYF
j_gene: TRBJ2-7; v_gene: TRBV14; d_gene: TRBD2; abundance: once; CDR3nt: TGTGCCAGCAGCCCTCGCGGACTAGCGGCCTACGAGCAGTACTTC; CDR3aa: CASSPRGLAAYEQYF
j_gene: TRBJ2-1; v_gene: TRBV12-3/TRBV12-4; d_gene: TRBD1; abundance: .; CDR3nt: TGTGCCAGCAGTTTACCACCGGGACAGGGGACCGGGAGGTCCTACAATGAGCAGTTCTTC; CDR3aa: CASSLPPGQGTGRSYNEQFF
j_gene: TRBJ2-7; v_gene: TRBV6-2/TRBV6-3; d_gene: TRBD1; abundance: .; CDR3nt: TGTGCCAGCAGAAGGGACAGCCGAGAGACCTACGAGCAGTACTTC; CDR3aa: CASRRDSRETYEQYF
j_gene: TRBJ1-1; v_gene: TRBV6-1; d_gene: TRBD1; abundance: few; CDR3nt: TGTGCCAGCAGCCGCGGGACAGTGGGGCCTGAAGCTTTCTTT; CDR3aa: CASSRGTVGPEAFF
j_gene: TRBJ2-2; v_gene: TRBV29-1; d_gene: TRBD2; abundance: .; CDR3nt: TGCAGCGGCTATAGCGGGATCAACACCGGGGAGCTGTTTTTT; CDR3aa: CSGYSGINTGELFF
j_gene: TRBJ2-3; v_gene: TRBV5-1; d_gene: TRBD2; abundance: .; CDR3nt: TGCGCCAGCAGCTTAGCGGGAGAGTTCACAGATACGCAGTATTTT; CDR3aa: CASSLAGEFTDTQYF
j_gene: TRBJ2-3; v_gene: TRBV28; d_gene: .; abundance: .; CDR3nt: TGTGCCAGCAGTTTACAGACGGGCACAGATACGCAGTATTTT; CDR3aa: CASSLQTGTDTQYF
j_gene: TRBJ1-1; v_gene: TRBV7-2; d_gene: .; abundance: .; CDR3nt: TGTGCCAGCAGCTTAGGTCACAGCACTGAAGCTTTCTTT; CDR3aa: CASSLGHSTEAFF
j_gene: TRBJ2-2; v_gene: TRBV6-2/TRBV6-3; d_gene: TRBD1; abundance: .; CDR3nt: TGTGCCAGCAGTTACTCGGGCCCCGGGACAGGGGCCGGGGAGCTGTTTTTT; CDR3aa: CASSYSGPGTGAGELFF
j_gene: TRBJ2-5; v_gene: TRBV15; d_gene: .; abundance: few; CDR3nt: TGTGCCACCAGCAGAGGCCGGGCCACATCGGAGACCCAGTACTTC; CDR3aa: CATSRGRATSETQYF
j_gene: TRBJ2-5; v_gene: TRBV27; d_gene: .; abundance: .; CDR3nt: TGTGCCAGCAGTTTAGAAGGGGGAGGGGGGGCTTGGGAGACCCAGTACTTC; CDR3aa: CASSLEGGGGAWETQYF
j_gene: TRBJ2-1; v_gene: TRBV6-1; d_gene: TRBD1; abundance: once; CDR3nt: TGTGCCAGCAGCAAGAAACCGGGACAGGGGTTCAATGAGCAGTTCTTC; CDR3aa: CASSKKPGQGFNEQFF
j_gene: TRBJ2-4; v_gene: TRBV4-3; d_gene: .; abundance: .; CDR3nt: TGCGCCAGCAGCCACCGGGGGGCCACAAAGAGCATTCAGTACTTC; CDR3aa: CASSHRGATKSIQYF
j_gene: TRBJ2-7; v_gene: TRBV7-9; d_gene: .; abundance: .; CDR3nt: TGTGCCAGCAGCTTAGCATCGCTTGGGAGCTCCTACGAGCAGTACTTC; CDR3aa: CASSLASLGSSYEQYF
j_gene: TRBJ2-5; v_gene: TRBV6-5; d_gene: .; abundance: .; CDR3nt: TGTGCCAGCAGTTACCACGGGACGGCTCAAGAGACCCAGTACTTC; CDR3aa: CASSYHGTAQETQYF
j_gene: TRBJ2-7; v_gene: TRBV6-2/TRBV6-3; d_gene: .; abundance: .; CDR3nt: TGTGCCAGCTCGGACTTTCGAACCTCCTACGAGCAGTACTTC; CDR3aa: CASSDFRTSYEQYF
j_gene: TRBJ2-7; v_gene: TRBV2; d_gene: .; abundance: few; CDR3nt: TGTGCCAGCAGCGGGGATTACTACGAGCAGTACTTC; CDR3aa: CASSGDYYEQYF
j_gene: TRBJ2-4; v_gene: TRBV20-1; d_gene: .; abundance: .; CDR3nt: TGCAGTGCTAGGGTAGGGCTAAAAAACATTCAGTACTTC; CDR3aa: CSARVGLKNIQYF
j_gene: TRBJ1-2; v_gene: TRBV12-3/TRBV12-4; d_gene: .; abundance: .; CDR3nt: TGTGCCAGCAGTCCCGACGGCGAAAGATATGGCTACACCTTC; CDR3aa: CASSPDGERYGYTF
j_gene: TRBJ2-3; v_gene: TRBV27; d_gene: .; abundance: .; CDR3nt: TGTGCCAGCAGTTGGACAGGGAGGGGAGATACGCAGTATTTT; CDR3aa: CASSWTGRGDTQYF
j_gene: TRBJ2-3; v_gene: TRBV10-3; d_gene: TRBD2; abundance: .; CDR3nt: TGTGCCATCAGCCGACCGGGACTAGCTGCACCCTTCTACACAGATACGCAGTATTTT; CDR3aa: CAISRPGLAAPFYTDTQYF
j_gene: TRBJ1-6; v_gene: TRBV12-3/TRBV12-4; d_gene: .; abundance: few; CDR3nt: TGTGCCAGCACCACCCTGGGTCCTAATTCACCCCTCCACTTT; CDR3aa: CASTTLGPNSPLHF
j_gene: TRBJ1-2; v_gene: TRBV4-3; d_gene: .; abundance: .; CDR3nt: TGCGCCAGCAGCCCCCAGGAAGGGGCTGGCTATGGCTACACCTTC; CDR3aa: CASSPQEGAGYGYTF
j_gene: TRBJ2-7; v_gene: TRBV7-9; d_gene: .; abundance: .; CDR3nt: TGTGCCAGCAGCTCTTCCCCCAGGGGCTCCTACGAGCAGTACTTC; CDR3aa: CASSSSPRGSYEQYF
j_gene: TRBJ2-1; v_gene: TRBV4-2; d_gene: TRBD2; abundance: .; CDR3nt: TGTGCCAGCAGCCAAGATTTCCAGCGGGGCTATGAGCAGTTCTTC; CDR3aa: CASSQDFQRGYEQFF
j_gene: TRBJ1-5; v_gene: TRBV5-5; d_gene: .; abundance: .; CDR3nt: TGTGCCAGCAGCTTTTTATGGGATCAGCCCCAGCATTTT; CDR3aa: CASSFLWDQPQHF
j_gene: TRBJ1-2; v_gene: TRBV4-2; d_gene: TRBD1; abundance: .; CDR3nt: TGTGCCAGCAGCCAGCAGACAGGGGGGGACTATGGCTACACCTTC; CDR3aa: CASSQQTGGDYGYTF